These 26 T cell receptor beta chains originate from one sample sequenced in a study of blood T cell repertoires in COVID-19. Using immunoSEQ multiplex PCR, the repertoire was profiled, and TCRdb retains in-frame clones only, with some absent. The sample lists some 59,000 clones, about three quarters occurring once. Sequencing input: peripheral blood. The receptors were sampled from a man aged 25-45 years with COVID-19, enrolled during active disease.

The gene calls are TRBV6-2 or TRBV6-3 and TRBJ2-7; D possibly corresponds to TRBD1 (7 bases). The CDR3 loop spans 17 amino acids. The V gene's germline CDR1 is MNHEY and CDR2 SVGEGT. Deletions cut 2 bases from V and 7 bases from J, with 24 bases between. Here the CDR3 DNA reads TGTGCCAGCAGTTACCAACCCTCAGGGGGGTTTATGAGGGAGCAGTACTTC. Translating gives CASSYQPSGGFMREQYF.

As for this clone: A clone one base away is much larger, so this may be a read error. This sample also contains other DNA sequences that code for the same CDR3. The chain carries TRBV7-9 and TRBJ1-6; no firm D call. Germline assignment: CDR1 SEHNR and CDR2 FQNEAQ (reference sequence). The V gene lost 1 base and the J gene lost 0 bases, with 4 bases spanning the gap. The CDR3 is made up of 15 amino acids. As DNA, the CDR3 is TGTGCCAGCAGCTTAGACAGCTCCTATAATTCACCCCTCCACTTT. Translated: CASSLDSSYNSPLHF.

The chain links TRBV9 to TRBJ2-7, with TRBD1 matching 7 bases. The germline CDR1 and CDR2 sequences are SGDLS and YYNGEE. The CDR3 is made up of 14 amino acids. Trimming took 2 bases from V and 2 from J; bases not matched to a gene: 4. CDR3: CASSVAGTAYEQYF. The DNA for the CDR3 is TGTGCCAGCAGCGTGGCCGGGACAGCCTACGAGCAGTACTTC.

This clone has ten or more counts. The genes are TRBV18 and TRBJ2-7, with 9 positions matching TRBD1. The V and J ends lost 5 bases and 4 bases, in that order; junction bases with no gene match: 9. Looked up from germline, CDR1 is KGHSH and CDR2 is LQKENI. This CDR3 region has 15 residues. The CDR3 region is CASSIQSGQGYEQYF. In DNA, the CDR3 is TGTGCCAGCTCAATTCAGTCGGGACAGGGTTACGAGCAGTACTTC.

This chain links TRBV27 with TRBJ1-5, with unresolved D. This CDR3 is built from 13 residues. With 2 bases removed from V and 6 bases from J, the gap between germline ends came to 8 bases. The V gene's germline CDR1 is MNHEY and CDR2 SMNVEV (reference sequence). The CDR3 bases are TGTGCCAGCAGTTTAAAGTCCGGTCAGCCCCAGCATTTT. Translated: CASSLKSGQPQHF.

CDR3 nucleotide sequence: TGTGCCTGGAGTCCCTTTGGACAGGGGAACATTCAGTACTTC. Translation: CAWSPFGQGNIQYF. The chain employs TRBV30 and TRBJ2-4; TRBD1 aligns across 9 bases. The V and J ends lost 2 bases and 7 bases, in that order; junction bases with no gene match: 6. There are 14 residues in the CDR3. Germline CDR1 is GTSNPN and CDR2 is SVGIG (reference sequence). Filled out from reference TRBV30 and TRBJ2-4, the complete variable domain reads SQTIHQWPATLVQPVGSPLSLECTVEGTSNPNLYWYRQAAGRGLQLLFYSVGIGQISSEVPQNLSASRPQDRQFILSSKKLLLSDSGFYLCAWSPFGQGNIQYFGAGTRLSVL.

The rearrangement joins TRBV7-2 to TRBJ2-5; perhaps TRBD1 as D (5 bases). This CDR3 contains 15 residues. Germline-derived CDR1 and CDR2 are SGHTA and FQGNSA. Trimming removed 6 bases from V and 5 bases from J, with 19 bases in between. The DNA for the CDR3 is TGTGCCAGCAGTTCCAAAATAGGGGTTTCGGAGACCCAGTACTTC. It is translated as CASSSKIGVSETQYF.

The CDR3 coding sequence is TGTGCCAGCAGTCCCGGGACTAGCGGGAGGGCCTGGTACAATGAGCAGTTCTTC. Translation gives CASSPGTSGRAWYNEQFF. The V call is TRBV7-9, the J call TRBJ2-1, with 16 bases lining up with TRBD2. The V and J ends lost 6 bases and 4 bases, in that order; junction bases with no gene match: 9. Germline V gene lookup returns CDR1 SEHNR and CDR2 FQNEAQ (reference sequence). This CDR3 is 18 amino acids long. Full variable domain (missing parts from reference TRBV7-9 and TRBJ2-1): DTGVSQNPRHKITKRGQNVTFRCDPISEHNRLYWYRQTLGQGPEFLTYFQNEAQLEKSRLLSDRFSAERPKGSFSTLEIQRTEQGDSAMYLCASSPGTSGRAWYNEQFFGPGTRLTVL.

This clone has just one count. The CDR3 is CASSLAGGFQETQYF. The DNA for the CDR3 is TGTGCCAGCAGCTTGGCAGGGGGTTTCCAAGAGACCCAGTACTTC. This chain links TRBV5-6 with TRBJ2-5, with TRBD1 matching 7 bases. CDR1 SGHDT and CDR2 YYEEEE come from the germline V gene. The CDR3 sequence is 15 residues long. The V gene end was trimmed by 0 bases and the J gene end by 1 base; junction bases not matched to a gene: 3.

This clone was detected a few times. V gene TRBV4-2 combines with J gene TRBJ2-3, with 7 positions matching TRBD1. J lost 7 bases, V lost 2 bases, and 9 bases had no gene match. The length of the CDR3 is 15 residues. The germline V gene has CDR1 LGHNA and CDR2 YNFKEQ. The CDR3: CASSQLTGVGNTQYF. As DNA, the CDR3 is TGTGCCAGCAGCCAATTAACAGGGGTGGGAAATACGCAGTATTTT.

The rearrangement links TRBV5-1 to TRBJ2-2, with 13 nucleotides matching TRBD2. The V and J ends lost 4 bases and 5 bases, in that order; junction bases with no gene match: 5. Germline V gene sequence: CDR1 SGHRS, CDR2 YFSETQ. The length of the CDR3 is 16 residues. The DNA of the CDR3 is TGCGCCAGCAGCCTCTGGACTAGCGGGAGAACCGGGGAGCTGTTTTTT. Its translation is CASSLWTSGRTGELFF.

CDR3 in amino acids: CASSLSGARRNTIYF. Written as DNA, the CDR3 is TGTGCCAGCAGTTTATCGGGTGCCAGGAGAAACACCATATATTTT. The J gene is TRBJ1-3, the V gene TRBV27; D call uncertain. This CDR3 is 15 amino acids long. The V gene's germline CDR1 is MNHEY and CDR2 SMNVEV (reference sequence). V lost 0 bases to trimming and J lost 5 bases, with 11 bases between them.

This CDR3 reads CASSFQGTGAYEQYF. CDR3 bases: TGTGCCAGTAGTTTTCAGGGGACAGGGGCCTACGAGCAGTACTTC. The chain joins TRBV19 to TRBJ2-7; 10 positions agree with TRBD1. This CDR3 has 15 amino acids. Germline lookup yields CDR1 LNHDA and CDR2 SQIVND (reference sequence). J lost 2 bases, V lost 5 bases, and 6 bases had no gene match.

This clone was picked up a small number of times. The chain couples TRBV6-5 to TRBJ1-1; possible D gene TRBD1, 6 bases. Germline values: CDR1 MNHEY, CDR2 SVGAGI. The CDR3 runs 13 residues. The V end lost 8 bases, the J end lost 4 bases, and 14 bases lay between the germline ends. The CDR3 DNA sequence: TGTGCCAGCGGCCGAACAGGGATCACTGAAGCTTTCTTT. Translation: CASGRTGITEAFF.

The rearrangement joins TRBV19 to TRBJ2-7; D may be TRBD2 (6 bases). Germline V lookup: CDR1 LNHDA, CDR2 SQIVND (reference sequence). Deletions cut 4 bases from V and 2 bases from J, with 18 bases between. The CDR3 spans 16 residues. CDR3: CASSSKAAGTAYEQYF. The DNA of the CDR3 is TGTGCCAGTAGTAGCAAAGCGGCAGGGACTGCCTACGAGCAGTACTTC.

The rearrangement joins TRBV18 to TRBJ1-2, with a weak D call TRBD1 (5 bases). The CDR3 contains 14 residues. V gave up 3 bases and J gave up 4 bases, with 12 bases separating them. The V gene's germline CDR1 is KGHSH and CDR2 LQKENI. The chain's CDR3 is CASSPGGDGYGYTF. The CDR3 DNA is TGTGCCAGCTCACCGGGGGGGGACGGCTATGGCTACACCTTC.

This clone showed up just a few times. The chain couples TRBV5-1 to TRBJ2-2, with 13 nucleotides matching TRBD2. Germline loops: CDR1 SGHRS, CDR2 YFSETQ. The CDR3 is made up of 16 amino acids. The J segment lost 4 bases and the V segment lost 5 bases, leaving 5 bases of the junction unmatched. The CDR3 reads CASSRTSGSSTGELFF. The DNA for the CDR3 is TGCGCCAGCAGTCGGACTAGCGGGAGTTCCACCGGGGAGCTGTTTTTT.

This chain connects TRBV14 to TRBJ2-1, with 8 bases identical to TRBD2. Germline V gene lookup returns CDR1 SGHDN and CDR2 FVKESK. Trimming removed 1 base from V and 10 bases from J; junction bases left unmatched: 6. The CDR3 has 14 amino acids. The CDR3 sequence: CASSQVSGKGEQFF. DNA for the CDR3: TGTGCCAGCAGCCAAGTTAGCGGGAAGGGAGAGCAGTTCTTC.

The rearrangement uses TRBV3-1 (or the pseudogene TRBV3-2) and TRBJ2-1, with D unresolved. V lost 1 base, J lost 8 bases, and 24 bases lay in between. CDR3 length equals 18 residues. The germline V gene encodes CDR1 LGHDT and CDR2 YNNKEL (reference sequence). In nucleotides, the CDR3 is TGTGCCAGCAGCCAAGTCCGCCCCTCAGGCGCTCAGGTCTATGAGCAGTTCTTC. As protein: CASSQVRPSGAQVYEQFF.

The J gene is TRBJ2-5, the V gene TRBV5-4; 8 bases line up with TRBD2. The CDR3 contains 15 residues. V lost 3 bases to trimming and J lost 5 bases; unmatched junction nucleotides: 9. Germline V gene sequence: CDR1 SGHNT, CDR2 YYREEE (reference sequence). The CDR3 nucleotides read TGTGCCAGCAGCTACGGGGGGGCCGCCGGGGAGACCCAGTACTTC. It is translated as CASSYGGAAGETQYF.

The gene calls are TRBV29-1 and TRBJ1-3; 8 positions match TRBD1. This CDR3 has 15 amino acids. With 6 bases clipped from V and 0 bases from J, the junction kept 7 bases outside the gene matches. Looked up from germline, CDR1 is SQVTM and CDR2 is ANQGSEA. The CDR3 nucleotides read TGCAGCGTACGACAGGGGCCCGTCTCTGGAAACACCATATATTTT. Its translation is CSVRQGPVSGNTIYF.

This clone was counted ten times or more. The chain recombines TRBV6-2 or TRBV6-3 with TRBJ1-1, with TRBD1 matching 9 bases. The CDR3 covers 14 residues. Germline V lookup: CDR1 MNHEY, CDR2 SVGEGT. V was pared by 6 bases and J by 9 bases, with 11 bases of the junction left unmatched. This chain's CDR3 is CASSAITGGWKAFF. The CDR3 coding sequence is TGTGCCAGCAGCGCTATAACAGGGGGCTGGAAAGCTTTCTTT.

This chain joins TRBV2 and TRBJ1-5; unclear D gene. Per the germline V gene, CDR1 is SNHLY and CDR2 is FYNNEI. Trimming left V 5 bases short and J 6 bases short, with 11 bases between. This CDR3 is 13 amino acids long. The CDR3 coding sequence is TGTGCCAGCAGTCGTGGAGAGGGTCAGCCCCAGCATTTT. It is translated as CASSRGEGQPQHF.

This clone was found once. The chain recombines TRBV28 with TRBJ2-1; 8 bases are a match to TRBD2. Losses at the gene ends were 4 bases for V and 0 bases for J; bases not matched to a gene: 8. The CDR3 is 17 residues long. Germline lookup yields CDR1 MDHEN and CDR2 SYDVKM. CDR3 DNA: TGTGCCAGCAGTTCAGGACTAGCCCTGAGCTCCTACAATGAGCAGTTCTTC. It codes for CASSSGLALSSYNEQFF.

This clone was seen more than once but under ten times. The chain couples TRBV6-5 to TRBJ1-1, with a weak D call TRBD1 (5 bases). This CDR3 is built from 12 residues. Trimming took off 10 bases at V and 1 base at J, with 10 bases between the two ends. Germline lookup yields CDR1 MNHEY and CDR2 SVGAGI. The CDR3 sequence is CATYRRNTEAFF. In DNA, the CDR3 is TGTGCCACATACAGGAGGAACACTGAAGCTTTCTTT.

J is TRBJ2-5 and V is TRBV3-1 (or the pseudogene TRBV3-2), with 12 bases lining up with TRBD2. Germline loops: CDR1 LGHDT, CDR2 YNNKEL (reference sequence). The CDR3 extends over 18 amino acids. V trimming: 2 bases; J trimming: 5 bases; junction bases outside the gene matches: 12. CDR3 amino acids: CASSQRTSGAQPGETQYF. In DNA form, the CDR3 reads TGTGCCAGCAGCCAAAGGACTAGCGGGGCTCAACCGGGTGAGACCCAGTACTTC.